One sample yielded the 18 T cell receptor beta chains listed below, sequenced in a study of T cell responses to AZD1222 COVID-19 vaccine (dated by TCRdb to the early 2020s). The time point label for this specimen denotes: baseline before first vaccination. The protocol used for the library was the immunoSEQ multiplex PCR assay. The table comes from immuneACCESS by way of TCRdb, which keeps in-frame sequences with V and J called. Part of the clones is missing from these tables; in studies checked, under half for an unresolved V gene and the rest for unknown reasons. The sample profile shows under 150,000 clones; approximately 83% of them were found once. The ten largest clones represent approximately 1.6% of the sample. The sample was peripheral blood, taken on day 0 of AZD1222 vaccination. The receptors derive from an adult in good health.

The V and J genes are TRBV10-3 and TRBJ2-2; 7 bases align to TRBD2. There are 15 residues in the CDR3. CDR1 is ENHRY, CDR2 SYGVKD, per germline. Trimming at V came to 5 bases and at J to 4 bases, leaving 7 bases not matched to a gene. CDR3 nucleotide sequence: TGTGCCATCAGTCCCGGGACTACTCTCACCGGGGAGCTGTTTTTT. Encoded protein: CAISPGTTLTGELFF.

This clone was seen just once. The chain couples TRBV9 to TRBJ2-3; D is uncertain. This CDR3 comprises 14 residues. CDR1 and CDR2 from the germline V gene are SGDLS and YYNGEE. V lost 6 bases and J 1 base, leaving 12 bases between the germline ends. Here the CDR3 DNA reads TGTGCCAGCACCCCTACAGAAGGCACAGATACGCAGTATTTT. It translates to CASTPTEGTDTQYF. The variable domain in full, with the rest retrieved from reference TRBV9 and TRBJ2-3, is DSGVTQTPKHLITATGQRVTLRCSPRSGDLSVYWYQQSLDQGLQFLIQYYNGEERAKGNILERFSAQQFPDLHSELNLSSLELGDSALYFCASTPTEGTDTQYFGPGTRLTVL.

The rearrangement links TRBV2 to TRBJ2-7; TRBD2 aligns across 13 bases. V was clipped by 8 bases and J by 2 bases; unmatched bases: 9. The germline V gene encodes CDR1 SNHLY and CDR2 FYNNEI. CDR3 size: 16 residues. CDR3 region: CASPPPGLAGTYEQYF. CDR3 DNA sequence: TGTGCCAGCCCCCCCCCGGGACTAGCGGGGACCTACGAGCAGTACTTC.

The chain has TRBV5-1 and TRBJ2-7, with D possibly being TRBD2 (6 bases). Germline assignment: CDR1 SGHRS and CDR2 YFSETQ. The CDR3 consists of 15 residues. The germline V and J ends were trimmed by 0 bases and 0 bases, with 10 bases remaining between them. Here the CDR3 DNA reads TGCGCCAGCAGCTTGGATCGCGGGGACTCCTACGAGCAGTACTTC. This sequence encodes CASSLDRGDSYEQYF.

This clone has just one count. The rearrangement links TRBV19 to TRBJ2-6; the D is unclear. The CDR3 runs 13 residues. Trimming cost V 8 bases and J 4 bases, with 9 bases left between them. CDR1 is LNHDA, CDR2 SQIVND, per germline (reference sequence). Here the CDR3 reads CASYLSGANVLTF. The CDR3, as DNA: TGTGCCAGTTACCTCTCCGGGGCCAACGTCCTGACTTTC.

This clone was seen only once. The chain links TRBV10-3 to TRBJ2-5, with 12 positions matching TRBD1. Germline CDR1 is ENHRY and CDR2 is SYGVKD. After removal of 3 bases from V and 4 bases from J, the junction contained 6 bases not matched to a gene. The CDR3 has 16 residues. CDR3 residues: CAISDPGTGGRETQYF. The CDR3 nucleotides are TGTGCCATCAGTGATCCAGGGACAGGGGGCCGAGAGACCCAGTACTTC.

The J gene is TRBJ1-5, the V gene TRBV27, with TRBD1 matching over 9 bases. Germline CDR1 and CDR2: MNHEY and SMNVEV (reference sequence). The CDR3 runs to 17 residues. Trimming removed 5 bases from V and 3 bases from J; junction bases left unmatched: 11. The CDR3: CASSQNPGTGLNQPQHF. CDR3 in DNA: TGTGCCAGCAGTCAGAACCCCGGGACAGGGCTCAATCAGCCCCAGCATTTT.

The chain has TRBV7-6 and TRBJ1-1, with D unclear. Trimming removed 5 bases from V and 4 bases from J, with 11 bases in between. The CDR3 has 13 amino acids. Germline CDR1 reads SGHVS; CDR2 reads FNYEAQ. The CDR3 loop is CASSPPRATEAFF. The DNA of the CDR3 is TGTGCCAGCAGCCCCCCGCGGGCCACTGAAGCTTTCTTT.

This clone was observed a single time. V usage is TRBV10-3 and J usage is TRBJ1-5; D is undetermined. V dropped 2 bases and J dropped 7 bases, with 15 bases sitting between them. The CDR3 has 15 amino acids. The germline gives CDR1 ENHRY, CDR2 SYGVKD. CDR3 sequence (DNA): TGTGCCATCAGTGAGAGGCAGATCCTGGGGCAGCCCCAGCATTTT. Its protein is CAISERQILGQPQHF.

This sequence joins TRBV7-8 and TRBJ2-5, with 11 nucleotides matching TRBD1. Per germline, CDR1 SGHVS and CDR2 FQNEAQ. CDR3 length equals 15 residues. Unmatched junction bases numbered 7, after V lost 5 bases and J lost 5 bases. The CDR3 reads CASSTRTGGAETQYF. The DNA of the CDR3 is TGTGCCAGCAGCACCCGGACAGGGGGCGCGGAGACCCAGTACTTC.

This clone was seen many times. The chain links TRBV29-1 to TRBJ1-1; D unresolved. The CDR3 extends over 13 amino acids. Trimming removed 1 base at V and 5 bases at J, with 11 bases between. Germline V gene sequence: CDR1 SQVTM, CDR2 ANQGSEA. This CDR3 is CSVEAPSGTEAFF. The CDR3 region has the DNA TGCAGCGTTGAAGCACCCTCTGGAACTGAAGCTTTCTTT.

The CDR3 coding sequence is TGTGCCAGCAGCCAGGGGACAGGGACCTCCTACAATGAGCAGTTCTTC. Protein: CASSQGTGTSYNEQFF. The genes are TRBV14 and TRBJ2-1; 9 positions match TRBD1. In germline, CDR1 is SGHDN, CDR2 FVKESK. The CDR3 totals 16 residues. J lost 0 bases, V lost 3 bases, and 3 bases had no gene match.

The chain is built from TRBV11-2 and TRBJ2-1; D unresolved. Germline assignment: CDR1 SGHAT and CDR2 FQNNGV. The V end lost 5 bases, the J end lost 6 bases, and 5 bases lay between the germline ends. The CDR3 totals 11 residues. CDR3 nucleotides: TGTGCCAGCAGCATCTCCAATGAGCAGTTCTTC. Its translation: CASSISNEQFF. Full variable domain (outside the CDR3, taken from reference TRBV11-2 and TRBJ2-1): EAGVAQSPRYKIIEKRQSVAFWCNPISGHATLYWYQQILGQGPKLLIQFQNNGVVDDSQLPKDRFSAERLKGVDSTLKIQPAKLEDSAVYLCASSISNEQFFGPGTRLTVL.

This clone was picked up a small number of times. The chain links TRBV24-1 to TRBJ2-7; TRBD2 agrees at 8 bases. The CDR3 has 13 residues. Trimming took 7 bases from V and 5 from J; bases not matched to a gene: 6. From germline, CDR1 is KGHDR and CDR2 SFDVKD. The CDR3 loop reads CATRSSGSHEQYF. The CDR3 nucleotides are TGTGCCACCAGGTCAAGCGGGAGCCACGAGCAGTACTTC.

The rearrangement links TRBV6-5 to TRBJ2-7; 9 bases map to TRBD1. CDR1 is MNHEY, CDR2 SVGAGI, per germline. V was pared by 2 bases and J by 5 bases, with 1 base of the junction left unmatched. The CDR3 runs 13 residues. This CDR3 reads CASSYRDRDEQYF. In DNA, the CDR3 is TGTGCCAGCAGTTACCGGGACAGGGACGAGCAGTACTTC.

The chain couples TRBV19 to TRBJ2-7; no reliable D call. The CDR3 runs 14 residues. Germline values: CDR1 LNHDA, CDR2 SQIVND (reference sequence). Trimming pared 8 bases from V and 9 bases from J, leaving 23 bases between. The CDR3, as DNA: TGTGCCAGTTCTTTCGTCGGCCCCAGCGTCGGGCAGTACTTC. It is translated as CASSFVGPSVGQYF.

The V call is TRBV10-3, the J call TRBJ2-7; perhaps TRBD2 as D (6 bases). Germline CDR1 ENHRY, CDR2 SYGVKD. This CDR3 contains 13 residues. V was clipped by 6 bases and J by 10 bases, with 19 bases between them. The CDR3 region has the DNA TGTGCCATCAGGGAGGGATCGGGATCTGGACAGTACTTC. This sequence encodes CAIREGSGSGQYF.

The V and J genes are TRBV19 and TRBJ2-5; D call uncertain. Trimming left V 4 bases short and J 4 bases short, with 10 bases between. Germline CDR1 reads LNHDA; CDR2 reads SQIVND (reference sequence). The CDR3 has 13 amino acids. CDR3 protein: CASSNRIGETQYF. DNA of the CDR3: TGTGCCAGTAGTAATCGGATAGGAGAGACCCAGTACTTC.